This T cell receptor (beta chain) was recorded in a study of T cell responses to AZD1222 COVID-19 vaccine. Study-wide results and caveats: Donor demographics were predominantly white British with a female majority; clonal diversity may be underestimated. Only 5 or 6 people who got AZD1222 tested seropositive at baseline.

Germline V CDR1 and CDR2: KGHSH, LQKENI. CDR3 length: 12 residues. Deletions cut 3 bases from V and 8 bases from J, with 7 bases between. In regard to this clone: Its specificity is unknown.

Only in-frame clones appear in the TCRdb table, and some are missing; sequencing was by immunoSEQ multiplex PCR. Of 100,000 to 150,000 clones listed, 90% are singletons. The input for sequencing was peripheral blood, taken on day 0 of MenACWY control vaccination. The sequence was obtained from an adult in good health. J is TRBJ1-4 and V is TRBV18; D gene uncertain. CDR3 nucleotide sequence: TGTGCCAGCTCACCGTCAAGGGAAAAACTGTTTTTT. Translation gives CASSPSREKLFF.